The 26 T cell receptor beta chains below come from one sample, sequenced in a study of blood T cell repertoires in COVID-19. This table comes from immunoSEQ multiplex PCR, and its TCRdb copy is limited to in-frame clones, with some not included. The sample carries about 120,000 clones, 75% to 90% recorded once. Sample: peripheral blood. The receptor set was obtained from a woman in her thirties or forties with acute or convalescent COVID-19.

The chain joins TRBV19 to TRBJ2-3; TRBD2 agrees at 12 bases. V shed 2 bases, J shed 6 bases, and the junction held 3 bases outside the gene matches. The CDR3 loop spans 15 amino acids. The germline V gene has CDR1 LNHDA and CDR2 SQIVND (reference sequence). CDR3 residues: CASSILAGGRDTQYF. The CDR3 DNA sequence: TGTGCCAGTAGTATACTAGCGGGGGGGCGGGATACGCAGTATTTT.

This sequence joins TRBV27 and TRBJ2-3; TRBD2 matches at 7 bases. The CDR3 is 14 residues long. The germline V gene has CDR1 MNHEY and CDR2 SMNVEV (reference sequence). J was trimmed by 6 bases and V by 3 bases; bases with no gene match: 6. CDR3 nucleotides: TGTGCCAGCAGTTTCGGACTAGATGGCGATACGCAGTATTTT. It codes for CASSFGLDGDTQYF.

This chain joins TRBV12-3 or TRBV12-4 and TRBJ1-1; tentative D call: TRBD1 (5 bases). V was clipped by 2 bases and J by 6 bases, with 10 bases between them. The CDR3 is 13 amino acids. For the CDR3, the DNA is TGTGCCAGCAGTTTACGGGGGATCGCTGAAGCTTTCTTT. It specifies CASSLRGIAEAFF.

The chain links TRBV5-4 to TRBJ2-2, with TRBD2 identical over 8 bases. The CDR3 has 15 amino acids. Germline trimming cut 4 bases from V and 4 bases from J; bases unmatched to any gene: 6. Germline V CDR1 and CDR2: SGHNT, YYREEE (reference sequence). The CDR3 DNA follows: TGTGCCAGCAGCCCGGGGGGGAGGGTCACCGGGGAGCTGTTTTTT. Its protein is CASSPGGRVTGELFF.

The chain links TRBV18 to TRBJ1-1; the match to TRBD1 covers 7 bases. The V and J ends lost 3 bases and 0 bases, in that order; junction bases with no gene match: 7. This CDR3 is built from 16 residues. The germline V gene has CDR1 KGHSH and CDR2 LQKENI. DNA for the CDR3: TGTGCCAGCTCACCTCGACAGGGCCCCATGAACACTGAAGCTTTCTTT. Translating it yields CASSPRQGPMNTEAFF.

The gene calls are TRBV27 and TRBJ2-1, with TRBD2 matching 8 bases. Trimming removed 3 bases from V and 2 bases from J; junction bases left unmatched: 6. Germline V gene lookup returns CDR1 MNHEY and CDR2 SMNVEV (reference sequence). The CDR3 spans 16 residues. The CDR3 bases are TGTGCCAGCAGTTTGTATAGCGGGGACACCTACAATGAGCAGTTCTTC. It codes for CASSLYSGDTYNEQFF.

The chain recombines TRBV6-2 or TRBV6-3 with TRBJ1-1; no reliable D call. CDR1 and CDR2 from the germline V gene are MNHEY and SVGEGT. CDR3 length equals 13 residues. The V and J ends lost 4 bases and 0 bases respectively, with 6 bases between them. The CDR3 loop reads CASSLLVNTEAFF. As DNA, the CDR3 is TGTGCCAGCAGTTTACTAGTGAACACTGAAGCTTTCTTT.

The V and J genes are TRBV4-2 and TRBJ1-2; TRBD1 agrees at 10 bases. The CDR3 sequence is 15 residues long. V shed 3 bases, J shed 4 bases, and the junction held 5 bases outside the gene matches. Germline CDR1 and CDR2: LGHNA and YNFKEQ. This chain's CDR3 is CASSQGQGQGYGYTF. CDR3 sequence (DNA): TGTGCCAGCAGCCAGGGACAGGGGCAAGGCTATGGCTACACCTTC.

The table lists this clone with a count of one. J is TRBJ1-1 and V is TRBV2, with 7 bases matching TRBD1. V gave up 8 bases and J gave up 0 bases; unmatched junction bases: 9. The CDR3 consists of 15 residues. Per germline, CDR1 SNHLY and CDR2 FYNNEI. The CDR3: CASVDRKSVNTEAFF. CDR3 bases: TGTGCCAGCGTGGACAGGAAGAGCGTGAACACTGAAGCTTTCTTT.

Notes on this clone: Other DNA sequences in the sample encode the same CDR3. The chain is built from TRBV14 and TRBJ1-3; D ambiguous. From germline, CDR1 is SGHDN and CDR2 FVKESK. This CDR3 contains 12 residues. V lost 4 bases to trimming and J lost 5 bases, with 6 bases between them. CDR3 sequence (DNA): TGTGCCAGCAGCCCACAGAGAAACACCATATATTTT. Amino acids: CASSPQRNTIYF.

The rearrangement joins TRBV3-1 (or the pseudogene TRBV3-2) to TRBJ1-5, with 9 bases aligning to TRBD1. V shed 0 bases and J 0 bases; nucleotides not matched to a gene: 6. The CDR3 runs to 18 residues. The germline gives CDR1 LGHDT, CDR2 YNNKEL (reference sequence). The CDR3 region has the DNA TGTGCCAGCAGCCAAGAAAGGACAGGGGTTTATAGCAATCAGCCCCAGCATTTT. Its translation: CASSQERTGVYSNQPQHF.

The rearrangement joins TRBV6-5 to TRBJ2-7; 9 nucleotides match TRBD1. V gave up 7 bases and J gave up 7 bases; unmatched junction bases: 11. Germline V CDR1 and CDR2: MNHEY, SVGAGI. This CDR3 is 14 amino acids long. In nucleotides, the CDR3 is TGTGCCAGCACCGTAGGGACAGGGTATAGGGAGCAGTACTTC. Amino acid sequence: CASTVGTGYREQYF.

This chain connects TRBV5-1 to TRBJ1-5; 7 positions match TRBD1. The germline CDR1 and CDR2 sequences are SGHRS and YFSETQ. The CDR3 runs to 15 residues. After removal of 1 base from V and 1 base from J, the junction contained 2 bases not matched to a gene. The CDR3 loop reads CASSLTGESNQPQHF. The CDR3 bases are TGCGCCAGCAGCTTGACAGGGGAAAGCAATCAGCCCCAGCATTTT.

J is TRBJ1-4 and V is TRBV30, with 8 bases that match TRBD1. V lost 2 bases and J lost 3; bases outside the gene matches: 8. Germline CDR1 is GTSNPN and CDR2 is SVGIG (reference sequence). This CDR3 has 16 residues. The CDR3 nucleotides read TGTGCCTGGAGTTTACGGACAGGGTCGGCTAATGAAAAACTGTTTTTT. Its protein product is CAWSLRTGSANEKLFF.

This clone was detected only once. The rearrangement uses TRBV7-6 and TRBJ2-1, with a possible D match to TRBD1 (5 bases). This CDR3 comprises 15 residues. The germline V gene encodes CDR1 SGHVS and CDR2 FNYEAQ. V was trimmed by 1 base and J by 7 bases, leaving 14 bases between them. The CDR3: CASSLGPDSRNEQFF. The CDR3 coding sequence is TGTGCCAGCAGCTTAGGCCCTGACAGCAGGAATGAGCAGTTCTTC.

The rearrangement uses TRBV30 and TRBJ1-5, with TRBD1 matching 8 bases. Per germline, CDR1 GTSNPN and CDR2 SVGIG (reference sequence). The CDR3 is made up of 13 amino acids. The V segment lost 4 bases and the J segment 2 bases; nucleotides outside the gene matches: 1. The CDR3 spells CAWKGQGNQPQHF. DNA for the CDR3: TGTGCCTGGAAGGGACAGGGCAATCAGCCCCAGCATTTT.

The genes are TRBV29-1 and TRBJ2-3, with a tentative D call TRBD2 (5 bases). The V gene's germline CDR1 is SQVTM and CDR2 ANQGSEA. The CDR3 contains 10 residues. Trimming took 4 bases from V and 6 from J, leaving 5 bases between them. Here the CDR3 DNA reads TGCAGCGTTGGGGAGGATACGCAGTATTTT. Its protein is CSVGEDTQYF.

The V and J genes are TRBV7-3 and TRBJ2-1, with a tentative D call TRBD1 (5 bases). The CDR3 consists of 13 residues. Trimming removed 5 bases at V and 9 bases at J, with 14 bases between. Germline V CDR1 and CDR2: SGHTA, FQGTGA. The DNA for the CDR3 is TGTGCCAGCAGCCCTAAAACAGGACCTGAGCAGTTCTTC. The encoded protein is CASSPKTGPEQFF.

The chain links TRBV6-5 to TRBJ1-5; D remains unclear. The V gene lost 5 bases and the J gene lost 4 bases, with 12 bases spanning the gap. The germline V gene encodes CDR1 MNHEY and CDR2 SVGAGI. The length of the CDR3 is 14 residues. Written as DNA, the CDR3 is TGTGCCAGCAGTAACCCGACACATAATCAGCCCCAGCATTTT. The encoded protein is CASSNPTHNQPQHF.

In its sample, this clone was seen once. CDR3 nucleotides: TGCGCCAGCAGTCCTGACCCTAGCGGCCACGGGGAGCTGTTTTTT. It specifies CASSPDPSGHGELFF. This chain joins TRBV10-2 and TRBJ2-2; TRBD2 matches 7 bases. The length of the CDR3 is 15 residues. CDR1 is WSHSY and CDR2 is SAAADI in the germline V gene. V lost 5 bases and J lost 7; bases outside the gene matches: 10.

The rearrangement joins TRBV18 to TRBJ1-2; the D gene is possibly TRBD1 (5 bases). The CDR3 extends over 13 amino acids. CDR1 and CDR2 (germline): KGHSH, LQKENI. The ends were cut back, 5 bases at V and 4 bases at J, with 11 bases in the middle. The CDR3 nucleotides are TGTGCCAGCTCAGCAGGGCCTTTCTATGGCTACACCTTC. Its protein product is CASSAGPFYGYTF. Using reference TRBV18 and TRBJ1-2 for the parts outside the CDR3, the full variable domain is NAGVMQNPRHLVRRRGQEARLRCSPMKGHSHVYWYRQLPEEGLKFMVYLQKENIIDESGMPKERFSAEFPKEGPSILRIQQVVRGDSAAYFCASSAGPFYGYTFGSGTRLTVV.

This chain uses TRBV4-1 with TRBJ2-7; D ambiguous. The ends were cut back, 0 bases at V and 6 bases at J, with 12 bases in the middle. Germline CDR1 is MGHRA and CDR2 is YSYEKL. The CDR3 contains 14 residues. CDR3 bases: TGCGCCAGCAGCCAAGATCCGAAGCGCCTCGAGCAGTACTTC. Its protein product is CASSQDPKRLEQYF.

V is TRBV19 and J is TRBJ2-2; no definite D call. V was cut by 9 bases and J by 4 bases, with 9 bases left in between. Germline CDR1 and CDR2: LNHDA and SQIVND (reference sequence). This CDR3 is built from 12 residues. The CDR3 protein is CASRFGTGELFF. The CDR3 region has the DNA TGTGCCAGCCGGTTTGGCACCGGGGAGCTGTTTTTT.

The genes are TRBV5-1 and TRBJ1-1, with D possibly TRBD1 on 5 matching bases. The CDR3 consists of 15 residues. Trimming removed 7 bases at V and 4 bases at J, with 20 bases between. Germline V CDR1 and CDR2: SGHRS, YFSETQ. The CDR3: CASGEGRVGGTEAFF. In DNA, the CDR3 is TGCGCCAGCGGGGAGGGGAGGGTTGGCGGCACTGAAGCTTTCTTT.

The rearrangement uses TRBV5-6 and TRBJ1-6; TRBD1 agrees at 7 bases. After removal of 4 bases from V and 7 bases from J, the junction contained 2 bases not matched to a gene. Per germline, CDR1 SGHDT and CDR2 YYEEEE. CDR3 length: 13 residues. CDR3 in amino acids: CASSDRDNSPLHF. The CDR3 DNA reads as TGTGCCAGCAGCGACAGGGACAATTCACCCCTCCACTTT.

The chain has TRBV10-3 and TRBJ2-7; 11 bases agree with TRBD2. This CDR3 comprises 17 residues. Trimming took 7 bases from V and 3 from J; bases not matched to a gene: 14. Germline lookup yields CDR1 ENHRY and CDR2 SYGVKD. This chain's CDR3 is CAIKALPISGGDYEQYF. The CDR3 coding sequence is TGTGCCATCAAAGCGTTACCCATTAGCGGGGGGGACTACGAGCAGTACTTC.